Sequencing of this TCR beta chain was carried out in a study of T cells in Graves' hyperthyroidism and ophthalmopathy. There were TCR beta CDR3 regions amplified from RNA transcripts. First-round RT-PCR with HTBI primers amplified the TCR CDR3 region. TCRdb independently ran MiXCR on the multiplex PCR reads; one entry per CDR3 protein. The sample lists approximately 420,000 distinct CDR3 sequences, under 15% occurring once. In this sample, this clonotype turned up many times. The specimen was blood. The receptor comes from a young woman with Graves' hyperthyroidism.

This CDR3 reads CASSEDRLGWEQYF. In nucleotides, the CDR3 is TGTGCCAGCAGTGAAGACAGGCTAGGATGGGAGCAGTACTTC. The V call is TRBV2, the J call TRBJ2-7; tentatively, D is TRBD1 (5 bases). V dropped 1 base and J dropped 7 bases, with 14 bases sitting between them. The CDR3 spans 14 residues. Germline CDR1 SNHLY, CDR2 FYNNEI.